This T cell receptor beta chain is drawn from a study of T cell repertoires in cytomegalovirus infection. TCRdb processed the reads anew with MiXCR; each CDR3 protein has one entry. This sample has some 920,000 distinct CDR3 sequences, with approximately 31% found just once. Comment on this clonotype: Antigen unknown.

Looked up from germline, CDR1 is SGHRS and CDR2 is YFSETQ. The CDR3 consists of 13 residues. V was shortened by 5 bases and J by 6 bases, with 14 bases between the two germline ends. The sequence was collected from a human donor in good health (CMV status not recorded). Some clones in this sample may be carry-over from other donors' samples. This chain links TRBV5-1 with TRBJ1-1; tentatively, D is TRBD1 (5 bases). The sample was cultured CD8+ T cells from PBMCs, taken from culture after CMV antigen stimulation. The CDR3 protein is CASRPTEWAEAFF. The CDR3 DNA follows: TGCGCCAGCAGACCGACAGAATGGGCTGAAGCTTTCTTT.